This TCR beta chain was recorded in a study of cytomegalovirus exposure and HLA in healthy donors. Notes on the study in general: Generally TCR sequences proved uncommon, though certain public TCRs appeared in numerous donors. Previously analyzed data showed that most TCR beta V segments were productive at a frequency of about 87% or about 30%. TRBV6-2, TRBV6-3 and other indistinguishable V segments were excluded.

Details on this clone: Its antigen is currently unknown. The same CDR3 is also encoded by other DNA sequences in this sample.

PCR involved 60 Vbeta and 13 Jbeta primers. Repertoires were generated with immunoSEQ multiplex PCR, while TCRdb's copy carries only in-frame clones and drops some. The sample lists 200,000 to 250,000 clones, about 78% occurring once. Trimming cost V 1 base and J 1 base, with 10 bases left between them. CDR1 is SGHNT and CDR2 is YENEEA in the germline V gene. The CDR3 is 15 residues long. The sequenced material came from PBMCs. The receptor was isolated from a male donor in good health and CMV-seronegative. This chain links TRBV11-3 with TRBJ1-1; a possible D gene is TRBD1 (6 bases). CDR3 region: CASSLGGQRNTEAFF. The CDR3 DNA reads as TGTGCCAGCAGCTTAGGCGGACAGAGGAACACTGAAGCTTTCTTT.